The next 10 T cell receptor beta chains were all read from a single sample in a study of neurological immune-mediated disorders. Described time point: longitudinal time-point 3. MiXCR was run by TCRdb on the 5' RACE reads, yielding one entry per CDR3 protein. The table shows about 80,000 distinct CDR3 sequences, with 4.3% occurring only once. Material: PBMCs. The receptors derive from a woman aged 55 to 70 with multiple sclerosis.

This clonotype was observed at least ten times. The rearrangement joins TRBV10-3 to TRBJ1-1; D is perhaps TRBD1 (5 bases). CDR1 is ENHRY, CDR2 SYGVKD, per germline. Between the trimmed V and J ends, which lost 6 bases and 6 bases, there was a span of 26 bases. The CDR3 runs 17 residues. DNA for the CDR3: TGTGCCATCAGACAGGAGGGGACTCGACTTGTAGGGGCTGAAGCTTTCTTT. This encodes CAIRQEGTRLVGAEAFF.

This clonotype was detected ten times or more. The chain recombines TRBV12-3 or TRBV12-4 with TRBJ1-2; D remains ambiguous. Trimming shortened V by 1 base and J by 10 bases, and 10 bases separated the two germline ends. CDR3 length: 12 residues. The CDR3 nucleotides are TGTGCCAGCAGTTTAGGGACCGGAATCTACACCTTC. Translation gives CASSLGTGIYTF.

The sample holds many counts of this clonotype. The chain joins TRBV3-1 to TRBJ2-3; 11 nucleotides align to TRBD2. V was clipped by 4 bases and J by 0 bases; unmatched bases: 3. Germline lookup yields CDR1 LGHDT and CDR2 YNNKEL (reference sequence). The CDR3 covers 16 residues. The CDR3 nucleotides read TGTGCCAGCAGCCCCATAGCGGGGGGGAGCACAGATACGCAGTATTTT. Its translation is CASSPIAGGSTDTQYF.

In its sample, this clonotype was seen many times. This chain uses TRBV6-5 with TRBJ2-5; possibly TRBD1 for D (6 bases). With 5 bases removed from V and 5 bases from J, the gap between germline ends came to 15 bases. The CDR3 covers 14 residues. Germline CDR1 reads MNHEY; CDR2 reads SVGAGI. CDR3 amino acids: CASSAQGFGETQYF. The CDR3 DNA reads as TGTGCCAGCAGTGCCCAGGGGTTTGGGGAGACCCAGTACTTC.

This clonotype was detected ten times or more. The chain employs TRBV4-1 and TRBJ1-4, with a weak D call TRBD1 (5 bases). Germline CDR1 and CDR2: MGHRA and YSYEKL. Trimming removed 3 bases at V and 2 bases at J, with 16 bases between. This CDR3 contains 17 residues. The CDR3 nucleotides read TGCGCCAGCAGCCAGGGGCCCCTACAAGGGACTAATGAAAAACTGTTTTTT. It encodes CASSQGPLQGTNEKLFF.

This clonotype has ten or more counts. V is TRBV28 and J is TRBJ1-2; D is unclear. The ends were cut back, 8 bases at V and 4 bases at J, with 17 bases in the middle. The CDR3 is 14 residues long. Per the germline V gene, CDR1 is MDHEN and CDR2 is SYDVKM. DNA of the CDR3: TGTGCCAGCGAAACCGGCGGACGGTTCTATGGCTACACCTTC. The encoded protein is CASETGGRFYGYTF.

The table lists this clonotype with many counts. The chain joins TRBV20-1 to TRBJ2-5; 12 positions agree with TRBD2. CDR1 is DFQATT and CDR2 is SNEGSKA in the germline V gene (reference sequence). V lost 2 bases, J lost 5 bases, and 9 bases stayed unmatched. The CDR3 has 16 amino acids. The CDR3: CSARLALAGGLETQYF. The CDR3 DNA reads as TGCAGTGCTAGACTTGCCCTAGCGGGGGGGCTGGAGACCCAGTACTTC.

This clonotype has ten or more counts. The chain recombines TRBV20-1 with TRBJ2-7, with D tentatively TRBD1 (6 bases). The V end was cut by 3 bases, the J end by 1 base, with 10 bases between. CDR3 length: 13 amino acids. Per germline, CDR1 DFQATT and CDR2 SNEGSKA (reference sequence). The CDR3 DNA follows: TGCAGTGCTAGGCACAGGGTGTCCTACGAGCAGTACTTC. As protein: CSARHRVSYEQYF.

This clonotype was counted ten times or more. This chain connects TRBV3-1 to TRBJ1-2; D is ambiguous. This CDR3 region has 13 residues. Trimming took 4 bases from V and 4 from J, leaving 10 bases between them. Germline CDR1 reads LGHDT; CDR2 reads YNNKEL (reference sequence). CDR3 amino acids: CASSPLSVYGYTF. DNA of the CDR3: TGTGCCAGCAGCCCCCTATCCGTCTATGGCTACACCTTC.

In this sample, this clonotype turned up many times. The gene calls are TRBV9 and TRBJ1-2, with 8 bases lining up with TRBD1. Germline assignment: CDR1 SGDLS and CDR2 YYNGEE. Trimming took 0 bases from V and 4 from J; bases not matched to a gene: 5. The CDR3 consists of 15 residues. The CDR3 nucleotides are TGTGCCAGCAGCGTAGTAGACAGGGGTGGCTATGGCTACACCTTC. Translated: CASSVVDRGGYGYTF.